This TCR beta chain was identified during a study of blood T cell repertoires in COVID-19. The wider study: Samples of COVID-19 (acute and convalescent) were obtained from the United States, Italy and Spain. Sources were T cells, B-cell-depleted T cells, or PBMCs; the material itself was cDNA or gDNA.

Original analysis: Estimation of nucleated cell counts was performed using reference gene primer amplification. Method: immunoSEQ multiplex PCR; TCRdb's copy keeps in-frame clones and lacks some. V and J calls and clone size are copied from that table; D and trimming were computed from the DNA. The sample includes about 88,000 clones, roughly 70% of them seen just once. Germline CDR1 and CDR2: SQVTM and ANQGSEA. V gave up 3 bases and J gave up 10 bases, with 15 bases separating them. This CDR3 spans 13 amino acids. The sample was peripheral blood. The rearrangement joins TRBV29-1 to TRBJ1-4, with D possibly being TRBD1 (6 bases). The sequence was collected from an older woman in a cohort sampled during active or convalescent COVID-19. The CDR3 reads CSVDRGGTGKLFF. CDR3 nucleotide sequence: TGCAGCGTTGACAGGGGCGGAACTGGAAAACTGTTTTTT.